These T cell receptor beta chains were read from a single sample in a study of cytomegalovirus exposure and HLA in healthy donors. Generated by immunoSEQ multiplex PCR, the TCRdb table keeps only in-frame clones and is missing some. The table includes fewer than 50,000 clones, 55% to 75% detected once. Sequencing was done on a sample of PBMCs. Receptors were obtained from a man aged 55 to 70 in good health and CMV-seropositive. Both conserved end residues are part of each CDR3. A D gene is named only where the DNA matches it firmly. Clone size is not always given. Where it is, it says once, few, many or a class for expanded clones.

J gene | D gene | V gene | clone size | CDR3 protein | CDR3 DNA
TRBJ2-7 | TRBD1 | TRBV4-1 | few | CASSQDAAWDRVYEQYF | TGCGCCAGCAGCCAAGATGCTGCTTGGGACAGGGTCTACGAGCAGTACTTC
TRBJ2-7 | . | TRBV7-7 | few | CASSYYYEQYF | TGTGCCAGCAGCTATTACTACGAGCAGTACTTC
TRBJ2-2 | TRBD1 | TRBV19 | . | CASIYTGGSGGELFF | TGTGCCAGTATTTACACAGGGGGTTCGGGCGGGGAGCTGTTTTTT
TRBJ1-2 | . | TRBV5-4 | few | CASTLEGANYGYTF | TGTGCCAGCACCCTCGAGGGAGCTAACTATGGCTACACCTTC
TRBJ2-1 | TRBD2 | TRBV7-3 | few | CASSPRENLGNEQFF | TGTGCCAGCAGCCCGCGGGAGAACTTGGGCAATGAGCAGTTCTTC
TRBJ1-1 | . | TRBV5-4 | . | CASSLVGSTEAFF | TGTGCCAGCAGCTTGGTGGGCAGCACTGAAGCTTTCTTT
TRBJ2-2 | . | TRBV28 | once | CASSLLSGELFF | TGTGCCAGCAGTTTACTGTCCGGGGAGCTGTTTTTT
TRBJ1-4 | . | TRBV15 | . | CATSIRRQAELFF | TGTGCCACCAGCATCCGGAGACAGGCAGAACTGTTTTTT
TRBJ2-7 | TRBD2 | TRBV9 | . | CASSGSRYREVEQYF | TGTGCCAGCAGCGGTAGTAGGTATCGGGAGGTCGAGCAGTACTTC
TRBJ1-1 | . | TRBV18 | . | CASSPIGQNTEAFF | TGTGCCAGCTCACCCATCGGACAGAACACTGAAGCTTTCTTT
TRBJ2-1 | . | TRBV4-1 | . | CASTPSPFPGVINEQFF | TGCGCCAGCACCCCAAGTCCCTTCCCGGGAGTTATCAATGAGCAGTTCTTC
TRBJ2-2 | TRBD2 | TRBV2 | few | CASVGTTTNTGELFF | TGTGCCAGCGTTGGGACTACCACGAACACCGGGGAGCTGTTTTTT
TRBJ2-2 | . | TRBV7-7 | few | CASSPGHTGELFF | TGTGCCAGCAGCCCAGGTCACACCGGGGAGCTGTTTTTT
TRBJ2-7 | TRBD2 | TRBV28 | . | CASTPLAGERGQYF | TGTGCCAGCACGCCACTAGCGGGGGAACGGGGGCAGTACTTC
TRBJ2-5 | . | TRBV6-5 | many | CASMDRQETQYF | TGTGCCAGCATGGACAGACAAGAGACCCAGTACTTC
TRBJ2-7 | TRBD1 | TRBV19 | . | CASKDRETYEQYF | TGTGCCAGTAAAGACAGGGAGACCTACGAGCAGTACTTC
TRBJ2-3 | . | TRBV14 | . | CASSQDSAGTSTDTQYF | TGTGCCAGCAGCCAAGATTCGGCGGGGACGAGCACAGATACGCAGTATTTT
TRBJ2-3 | . | TRBV14 | . | CASSPAGVTDTQYF | TGTGCCAGCAGTCCCGCAGGGGTAACAGATACGCAGTATTTT
TRBJ2-2 | TRBD2 | TRBV7-7 | few | CASSSGLASTGELFF | TGTGCTAGCAGCTCGGGACTAGCGAGTACCGGGGAGCTGTTTTTT
TRBJ2-7 | . | TRBV7-5 | . | CVEGEGTYLAYEQYF | TGTGTCGAAGGGGAGGGGACCTACCTTGCCTACGAGCAGTACTTC
TRBJ1-4 | . | TRBV6-1 | . | CASSEETALATNEKLFF | TGTGCCAGCAGTGAAGAGACAGCCTTAGCAACTAATGAAAAACTGTTTTTT
TRBJ2-1 | TRBD2 | TRBV9 | once | CASSIRTSGSEQFF | TGTGCCAGCAGCATACGGACTAGCGGGAGTGAGCAGTTCTTC
TRBJ2-1 | TRBD2 | TRBV9 | . | CASSVATRREGFNEQFF | TGTGCCAGCAGCGTAGCTACGAGGCGGGAGGGCTTCAATGAGCAGTTCTTC
TRBJ2-7 | TRBD1 | TRBV4-1 | . | CASSHPGQGAYEQYF | TGCGCCAGCAGCCACCCCGGACAGGGGGCGTACGAGCAGTACTTC
TRBJ2-7 | . | TRBV27 | . | CASGGRTTFYEQYF | TGTGCCAGCGGGGGGAGGACTACCTTCTACGAGCAGTACTTC
TRBJ2-7 | . | TRBV4-1 | . | CASSQAEGNSYEQYF | TGCGCCAGCAGCCAAGCTGAGGGAAACTCCTACGAGCAGTACTTC
TRBJ2-7 | . | TRBV5-6 | . | CASSPEEFSYEQYF | TGTGCCAGCAGCCCGGAGGAGTTCTCCTACGAGCAGTACTTC
TRBJ1-2 | . | TRBV2 | . | CATREGNYNYGYTF | TGTGCCACAAGAGAGGGCAATTATAACTATGGCTACACCTTC
TRBJ2-5 | TRBD2 | TRBV7-3 | . | CASSLTGLAMETQYF | TGTGCCAGCAGCCTAACGGGACTAGCGATGGAGACCCAGTACTTC
TRBJ2-7 | TRBD1 | TRBV5-1 | . | CASSPSDRVSSYEQYF | TGCGCCAGCAGCCCAAGCGACAGGGTCAGCTCCTACGAGCAGTACTTC
TRBJ2-3 | TRBD2 | TRBV7-9 | . | CASSPTAGARTDTQYF | TGTGCCAGCAGCCCAACCGCGGGAGCTCGCACAGATACGCAGTATTTT
TRBJ1-4 | . | TRBV6-5 | few | CASSYSQGRSEKLFF | TGTGCCAGCAGTTACTCTCAGGGGAGAAGTGAAAAACTGTTTTTT
TRBJ1-4 | . | TRBV11-2 | few | CASSSYSLTGLNEKLFF | TGTGCCAGCAGCTCCTACTCCCTCACAGGGTTAAATGAAAAACTGTTTTTT
TRBJ1-2 | . | TRBV30 | . | CAWGAGPYYGYTF | TGTGCCTGGGGGGCAGGGCCATACTATGGCTACACCTTC
TRBJ2-1 | . | TRBV7-2 | . | CASSFTDNEQFF | TGTGCCAGCAGCTTTACTGACAATGAGCAGTTCTTC
TRBJ1-4 | TRBD1 | TRBV19 | . | CASRLTGNEKLFF | TGTGCCAGTAGGCTGACAGGGAATGAAAAACTGTTTTTT
TRBJ2-3 | TRBD2 | TRBV30 | . | CAWNSGSTDTQYF | TGTGCCTGGAATAGCGGGAGCACAGATACGCAGTATTTT
TRBJ2-1 | . | TRBV5-6 | . | CASTGGVARYNEQFF | TGTGCCAGCACCGGCGGGGTGGCTAGGTACAATGAGCAGTTCTTC
TRBJ1-6 | TRBD1 | TRBV28 | . | CASSLWGQGGSSPLHF | TGTGCCAGCAGTTTATGGGGACAGGGTGGATCTTCACCCCTCCACTTT
TRBJ2-1 | TRBD1 | TRBV7-2 | . | CASSTRQGVAGYNEQFF | TGTGCCAGCAGCACCAGACAGGGGGTTGCGGGATACAATGAGCAGTTCTTC
TRBJ2-5 | . | TRBV28 | . | CASSPTRWAGETQYF | TGTGCCAGCAGTCCTACTCGATGGGCTGGAGAGACCCAGTACTTC
TRBJ2-1 | TRBD2 | TRBV10-3 | . | CAISESGLAGRYNEQFF | TGTGCCATCAGTGAGTCGGGGCTAGCGGGGCGGTACAATGAGCAGTTCTTC
TRBJ1-2 | . | TRBV19 | . | CASSTLVTGTNGYTF | TGTGCCAGTAGTACCCTCGTCACAGGGACCAATGGCTACACCTTC
TRBJ1-2 | . | TRBV6-1 | . | CASTPTGRGYTF | TGTGCCAGCACCCCGACAGGTCGTGGCTACACCTTC